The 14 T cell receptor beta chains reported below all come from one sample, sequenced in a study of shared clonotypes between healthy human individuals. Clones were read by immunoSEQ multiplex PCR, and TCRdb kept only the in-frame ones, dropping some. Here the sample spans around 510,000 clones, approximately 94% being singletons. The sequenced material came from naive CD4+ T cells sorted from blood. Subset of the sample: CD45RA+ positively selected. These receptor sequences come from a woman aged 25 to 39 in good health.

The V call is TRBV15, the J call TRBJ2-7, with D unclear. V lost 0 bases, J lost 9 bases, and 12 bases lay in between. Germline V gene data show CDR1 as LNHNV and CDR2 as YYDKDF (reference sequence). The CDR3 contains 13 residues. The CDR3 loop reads CATSRDIGFWQYF. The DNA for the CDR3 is TGTGCCACCAGCAGAGATATCGGGTTCTGGCAGTACTTC.

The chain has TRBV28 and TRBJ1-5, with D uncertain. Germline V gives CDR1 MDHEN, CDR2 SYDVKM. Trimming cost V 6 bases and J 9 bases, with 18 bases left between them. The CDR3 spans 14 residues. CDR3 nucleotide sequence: TGTGCCAGCAGGGGATTAAGGACCGGGTCGCCCCAGCATTTT. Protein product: CASRGLRTGSPQHF.

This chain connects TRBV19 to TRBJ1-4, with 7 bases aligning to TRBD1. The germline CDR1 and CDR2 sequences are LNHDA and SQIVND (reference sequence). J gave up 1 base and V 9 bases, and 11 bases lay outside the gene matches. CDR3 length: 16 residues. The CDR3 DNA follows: TGTGCCAGCCGGGACAGAGGTAGGGGAACTAATGAAAAACTGTTTTTT. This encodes CASRDRGRGTNEKLFF.

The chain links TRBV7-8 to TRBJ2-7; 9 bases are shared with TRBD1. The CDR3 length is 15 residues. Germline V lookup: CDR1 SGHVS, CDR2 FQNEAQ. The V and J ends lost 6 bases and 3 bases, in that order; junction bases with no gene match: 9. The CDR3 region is CASRGFTGGSYEQYF. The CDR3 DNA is TGTGCCAGCAGGGGGTTTACAGGGGGCAGCTACGAGCAGTACTTC.

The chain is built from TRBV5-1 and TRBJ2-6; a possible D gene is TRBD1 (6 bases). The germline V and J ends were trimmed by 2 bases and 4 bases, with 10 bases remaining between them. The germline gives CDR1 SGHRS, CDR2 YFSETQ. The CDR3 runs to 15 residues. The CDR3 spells CASSLQGSGANVLTF. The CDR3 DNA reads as TGCGCCAGCAGCTTACAGGGATCAGGGGCCAACGTCCTGACTTTC.

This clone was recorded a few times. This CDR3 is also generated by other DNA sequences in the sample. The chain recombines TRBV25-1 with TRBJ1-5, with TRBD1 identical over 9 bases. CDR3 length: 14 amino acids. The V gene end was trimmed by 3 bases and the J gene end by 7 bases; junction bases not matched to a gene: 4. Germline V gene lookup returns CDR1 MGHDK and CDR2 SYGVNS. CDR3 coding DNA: TGTGCCAGCAGTGAGGGACAGGGATGGCAGCCCCAGCATTTT. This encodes CASSEGQGWQPQHF.

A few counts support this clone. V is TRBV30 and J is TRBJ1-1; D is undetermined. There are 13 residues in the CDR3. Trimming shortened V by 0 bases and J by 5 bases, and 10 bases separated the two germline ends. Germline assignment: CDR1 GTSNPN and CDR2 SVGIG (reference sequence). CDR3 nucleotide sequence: TGTGCCTGGAGTGTTTCATTCGTTACTGAAGCTTTCTTT. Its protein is CAWSVSFVTEAFF.

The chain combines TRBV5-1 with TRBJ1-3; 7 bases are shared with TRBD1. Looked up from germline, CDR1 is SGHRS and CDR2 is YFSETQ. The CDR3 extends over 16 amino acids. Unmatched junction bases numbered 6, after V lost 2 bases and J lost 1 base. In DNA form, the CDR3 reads TGCGCCAGCAGCTTTGCAGGGGGTTCGTCTGGAAACACCATATATTTT. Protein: CASSFAGGSSGNTIYF.

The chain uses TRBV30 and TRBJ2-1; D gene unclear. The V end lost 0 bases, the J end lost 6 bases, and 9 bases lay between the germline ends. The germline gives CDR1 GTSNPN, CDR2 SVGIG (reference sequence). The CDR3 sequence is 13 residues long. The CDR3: CAWSVRWTNEQFF. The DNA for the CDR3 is TGTGCCTGGAGTGTACGGTGGACCAATGAGCAGTTCTTC.

CDR3 nucleotide sequence: TGTGCCAGTAGTACCCTCGGGACAGATGGAAAACTGTTTTTT. Amino acids: CASSTLGTDGKLFF. This chain uses TRBV19 with TRBJ1-4, with 7 bases identical to TRBD1. Trimming at V came to 4 bases and at J to 10 bases, leaving 9 bases not matched to a gene. This CDR3 is built from 14 residues. Germline lookup yields CDR1 LNHDA and CDR2 SQIVND (reference sequence).

The CDR3 DNA reads TGTGCCAGCAGCTCCAAGCGGGACAGCTTGTCTGGAAACACCATATATTTT. This sequence encodes CASSSKRDSLSGNTIYF. The V call is TRBV11-2, the J call TRBJ1-3; 7 bases map to TRBD1. V was clipped by 4 bases and J by 1 base; unmatched bases: 10. The CDR3 runs to 17 residues. Germline V lookup: CDR1 SGHAT, CDR2 FQNNGV.

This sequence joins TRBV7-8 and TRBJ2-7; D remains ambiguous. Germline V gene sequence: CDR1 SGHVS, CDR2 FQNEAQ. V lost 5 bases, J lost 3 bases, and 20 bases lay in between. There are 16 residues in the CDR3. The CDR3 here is CASSPPRFDSLYEQYF. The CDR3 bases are TGTGCCAGCAGCCCCCCGCGCTTTGATTCTCTCTACGAGCAGTACTTC.

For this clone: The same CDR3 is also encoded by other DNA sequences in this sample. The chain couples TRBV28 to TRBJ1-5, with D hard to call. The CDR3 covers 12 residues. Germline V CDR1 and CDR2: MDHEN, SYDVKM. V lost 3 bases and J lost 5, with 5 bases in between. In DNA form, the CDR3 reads TGTGCCAGCAGTTTGGTTGATCAGCCCCAGCATTTT. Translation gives CASSLVDQPQHF.

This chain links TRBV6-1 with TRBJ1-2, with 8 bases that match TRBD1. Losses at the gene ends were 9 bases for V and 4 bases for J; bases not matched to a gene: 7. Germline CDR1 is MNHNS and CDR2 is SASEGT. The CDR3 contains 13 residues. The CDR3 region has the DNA TGTGCCAGTGCAGACAGGGGAGTCTATGGCTACACCTTC. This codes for CASADRGVYGYTF.